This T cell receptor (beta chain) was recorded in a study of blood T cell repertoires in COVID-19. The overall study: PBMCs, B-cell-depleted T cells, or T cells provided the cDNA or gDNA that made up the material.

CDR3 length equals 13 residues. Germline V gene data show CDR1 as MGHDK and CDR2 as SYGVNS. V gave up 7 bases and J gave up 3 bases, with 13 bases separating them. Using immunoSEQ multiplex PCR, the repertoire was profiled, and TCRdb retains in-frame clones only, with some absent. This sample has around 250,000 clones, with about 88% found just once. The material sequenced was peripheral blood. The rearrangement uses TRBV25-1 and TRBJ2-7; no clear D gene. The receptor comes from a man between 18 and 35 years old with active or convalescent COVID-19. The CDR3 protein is CASTLDVGYEQYF. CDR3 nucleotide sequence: TGTGCCAGCACCCTAGATGTGGGCTACGAGCAGTACTTC.